This TCR beta chain was sequenced for a study of T cell responses to AZD1222 COVID-19 vaccine. Study observations and caveats: Breadth and depth of Spike-specific TCRs rose after two AZD1222 doses.

With regard to this clone: The antigen is not known.

The method was immunoSEQ multiplex PCR; TCRdb's version includes in-frame clones alone and lacks a portion of them. This sample has tens of thousands of clones, with roughly 87% found just once. With 5 bases clipped from V and 4 bases from J, the junction kept 13 bases outside the gene matches. This CDR3 contains 17 residues. Looked up from germline, CDR1 is MNHNY and CDR2 is SVGAGI (reference sequence). This rearrangement joins TRBV6-6 to TRBJ2-2, with 7 bases that match TRBD2. The sample was peripheral blood, taken on day 0 of AZD1222 vaccination. This TCR derives from an adult in good health. The CDR3 nucleotides are TGTGCCAGCAGTCCCCTTGTGGCGGGAGAGTCCACCGGGGAGCTGTTTTTT. Translating it yields CASSPLVAGESTGELFF.